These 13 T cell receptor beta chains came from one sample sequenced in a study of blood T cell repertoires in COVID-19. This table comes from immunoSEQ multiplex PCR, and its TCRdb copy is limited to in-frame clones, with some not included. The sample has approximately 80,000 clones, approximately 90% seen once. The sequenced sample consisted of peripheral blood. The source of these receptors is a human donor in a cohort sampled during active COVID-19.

The CDR3 nucleotides read TGTGCCAGCAGCTTAGGACAGGGGTATGGCTACACCTTC. This gives the protein CASSLGQGYGYTF. V is TRBV7-2 and J is TRBJ1-2, with 8 bases matching TRBD1. This CDR3 contains 13 residues. Germline V gene lookup returns CDR1 SGHTA and CDR2 FQGNSA. V lost 1 base to trimming and J lost 5 bases; unmatched junction nucleotides: 0. Using reference TRBV7-2 and TRBJ1-2 for the parts outside the CDR3, the full variable domain is GAGVSQSPSNKVTEKGKDVELRCDPISGHTALYWYRQSLGQGLEFLIYFQGNSAPDKSGLPSDRFSAERTGGSVSTLTIQRTQQEDSAVYLCASSLGQGYGYTFGSGTRLTVV.

CDR3 sequence reads: CASSETGGRTEAFF. The CDR3 DNA reads as TGTGCCAGCTCAGAGACAGGGGGACGCACTGAAGCTTTCTTT. The chain carries TRBV18 and TRBJ1-1; 9 bases fit TRBD1. J was trimmed by 4 bases and V by 5 bases; bases with no gene match: 5. There are 14 residues in the CDR3. Germline V gives CDR1 KGHSH, CDR2 LQKENI.

CDR3 region: CASSSLATYEQYF. Written as DNA, the CDR3 is TGTGCCAGCAGTTCTCTAGCGACCTACGAGCAGTACTTC. This chain links TRBV12-3 or TRBV12-4 with TRBJ2-7; D is possibly TRBD2 (6 bases). The V and J ends lost 4 bases and 2 bases respectively, with 9 bases between them. There are 13 residues in the CDR3.

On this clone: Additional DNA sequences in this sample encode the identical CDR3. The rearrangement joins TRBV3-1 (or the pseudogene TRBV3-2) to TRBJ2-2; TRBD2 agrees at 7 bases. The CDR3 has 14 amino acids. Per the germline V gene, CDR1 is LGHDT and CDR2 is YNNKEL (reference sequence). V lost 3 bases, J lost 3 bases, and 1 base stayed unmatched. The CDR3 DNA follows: TGTGCCAGCAGCCAGGGAGGGTACACCGGGGAGCTGTTTTTT. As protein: CASSQGGYTGELFF.

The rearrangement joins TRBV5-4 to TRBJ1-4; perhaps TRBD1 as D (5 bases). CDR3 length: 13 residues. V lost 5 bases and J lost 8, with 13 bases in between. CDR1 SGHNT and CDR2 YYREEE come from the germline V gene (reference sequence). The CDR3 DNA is TGTGCCAGCAGAATGGTGGGGGGGGAAAAACTGTTTTTT. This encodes CASRMVGGEKLFF.

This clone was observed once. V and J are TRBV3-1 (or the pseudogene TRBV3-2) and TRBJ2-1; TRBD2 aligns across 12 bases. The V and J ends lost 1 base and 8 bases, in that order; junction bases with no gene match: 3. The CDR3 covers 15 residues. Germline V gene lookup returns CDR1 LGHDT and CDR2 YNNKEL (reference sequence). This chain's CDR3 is CASSQVSSGRDEQFF. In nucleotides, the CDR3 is TGTGCCAGCAGCCAAGTGTCTAGCGGGAGGGATGAGCAGTTCTTC.

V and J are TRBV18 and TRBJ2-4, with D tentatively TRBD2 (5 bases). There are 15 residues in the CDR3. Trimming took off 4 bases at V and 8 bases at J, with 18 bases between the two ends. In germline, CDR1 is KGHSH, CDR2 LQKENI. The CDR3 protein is CASSRGSPRKDIQYF. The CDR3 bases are TGTGCCAGCTCACGAGGGTCACCCCGCAAGGACATTCAGTACTTC.

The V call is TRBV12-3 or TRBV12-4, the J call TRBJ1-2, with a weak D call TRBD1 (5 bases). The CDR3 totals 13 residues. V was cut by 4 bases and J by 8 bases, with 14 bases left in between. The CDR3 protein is CASSSAPRAGYTF. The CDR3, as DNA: TGTGCCAGCAGTTCCGCCCCCAGGGCCGGCTACACCTTC.

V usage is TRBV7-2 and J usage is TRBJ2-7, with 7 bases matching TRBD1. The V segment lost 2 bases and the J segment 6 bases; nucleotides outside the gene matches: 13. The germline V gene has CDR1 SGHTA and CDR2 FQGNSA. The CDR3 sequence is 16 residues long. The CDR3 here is CASSLPAGGPSGEQYF. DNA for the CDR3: TGTGCCAGCAGCTTACCAGCAGGGGGACCGTCGGGCGAGCAGTACTTC.

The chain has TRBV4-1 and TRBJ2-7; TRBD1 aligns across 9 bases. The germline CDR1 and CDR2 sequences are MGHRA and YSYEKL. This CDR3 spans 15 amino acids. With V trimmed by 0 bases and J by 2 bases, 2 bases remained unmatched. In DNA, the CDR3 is TGCGCCAGCAGCCAAGAGGGACAGGGCACCTACGAGCAGTACTTC. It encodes CASSQEGQGTYEQYF.

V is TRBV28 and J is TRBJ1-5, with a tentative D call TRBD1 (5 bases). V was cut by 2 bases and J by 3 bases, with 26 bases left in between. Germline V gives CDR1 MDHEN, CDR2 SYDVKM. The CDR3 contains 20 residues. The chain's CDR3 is CASSLDSVSWAGRDNQPQHF. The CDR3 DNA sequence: TGTGCCAGCAGTTTAGACTCCGTTTCCTGGGCTGGCAGGGACAATCAGCCCCAGCATTTT.

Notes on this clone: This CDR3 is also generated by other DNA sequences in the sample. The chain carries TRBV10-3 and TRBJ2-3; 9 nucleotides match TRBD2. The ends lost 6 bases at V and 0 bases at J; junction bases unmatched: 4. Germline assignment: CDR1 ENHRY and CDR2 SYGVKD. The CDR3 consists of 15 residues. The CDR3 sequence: CAISVTSGSTDTQYF. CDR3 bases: TGTGCCATCAGCGTGACTAGCGGTAGCACAGATACGCAGTATTTT.

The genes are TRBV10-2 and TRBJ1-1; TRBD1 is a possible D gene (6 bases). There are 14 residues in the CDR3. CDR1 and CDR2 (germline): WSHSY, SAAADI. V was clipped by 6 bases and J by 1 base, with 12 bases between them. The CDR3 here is CASRLRTENTEAFF. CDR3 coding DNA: TGCGCCAGCAGGTTAAGGACAGAGAACACTGAAGCTTTCTTT.